The TCR beta chain described here comes from a study of T-cell memory formation after mild COVID-19. Study-wide results and limits: Cross-reactive memory apparently joined, as some responding clones appeared in pre-infection memory. Mostly located in CM and EM were contracting CD4+ clones, with contracting CD8+ clones located in EMRA. Clones that contracted from day 15 to 85 were balanced CD4/CD8, while later expanders leaned CD4+.

The CDR3 has 12 residues. The ends were cut back, 4 bases at V and 4 bases at J, with 8 bases in the middle. Germline CDR1 and CDR2: SGHDN and FVKESK. It was 5'RACE with constant-segment primers that produced the TCR alpha and TCR beta cDNA libraries, which carried sample barcodes and UMIs. TCRdb recomputed calls from the 5' RACE reads with MiXCR, one row per CDR3 protein. The table includes about 430,000 distinct CDR3 sequences, 20% to 25% detected once. This clonotype has a count of ten or more. Antigen unknown. Sequencing was done on a sample of PBMCs or a T cell subset sorted from them (not recorded which). This chain joins TRBV14 and TRBJ2-7; D is possibly TRBD1 or TRBD2 (5 bases each). This receptor was identified in an adult woman who had mild COVID-19 (a few samples of this study predate the infection). Cell type and time point are not known. The CDR3 reads CASSPGPYEQYF. As DNA, the CDR3 is TGTGCCAGCAGCCCGGGGCCATACGAGCAGTACTTC. Looking up the rest from reference TRBV14 and TRBJ2-7 gives the full variable domain: EAGVTQFPSHSVIEKGQTVTLRCDPISGHDNLYWYRRVMGKEIKFLLHFVKESKQDESGMPNNRFLAERTGGTYSTLKVQPAELEDSGVYFCASSPGPYEQYFGPGTRLTVT.